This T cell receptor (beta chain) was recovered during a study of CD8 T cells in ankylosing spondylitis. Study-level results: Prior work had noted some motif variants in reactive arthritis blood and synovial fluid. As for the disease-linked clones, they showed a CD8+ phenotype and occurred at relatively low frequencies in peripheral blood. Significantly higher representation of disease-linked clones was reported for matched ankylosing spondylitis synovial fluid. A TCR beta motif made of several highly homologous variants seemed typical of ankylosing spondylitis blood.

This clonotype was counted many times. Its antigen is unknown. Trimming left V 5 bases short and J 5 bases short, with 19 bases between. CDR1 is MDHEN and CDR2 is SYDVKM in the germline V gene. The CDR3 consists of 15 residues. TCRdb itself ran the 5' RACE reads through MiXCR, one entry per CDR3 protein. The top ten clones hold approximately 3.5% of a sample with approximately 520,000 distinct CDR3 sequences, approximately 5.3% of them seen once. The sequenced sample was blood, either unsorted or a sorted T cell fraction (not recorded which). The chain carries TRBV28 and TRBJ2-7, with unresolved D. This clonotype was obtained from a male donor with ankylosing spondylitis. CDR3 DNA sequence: TGTGCCAGCAGTCGCAAGAAGACTGTTCCACACGAGCAGTACTTC. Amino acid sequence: CASSRKKTVPHEQYF.